The next 2 T cell receptor beta chains were all read from a single sample in a study of cytomegalovirus exposure and HLA in healthy donors. With 60 Vbeta and 13 Jbeta primers, the PCR was carried out. Libraries were prepared by immunoSEQ multiplex PCR; TCRdb keeps only in-frame clonotypes and omits some of them. The sample gives about 190,000 clones, roughly 80% of which show up once; roughly 1.6% is in the top ten. Source material: PBMCs. These receptors all come from a woman between 18 and 29 years old in good health and CMV-seronegative.

The V gene is TRBV10-2, the J gene TRBJ2-5; TRBD1 might be the D (5 bases). Trimming pared 2 bases from V and 2 bases from J, leaving 9 bases between. The CDR3 is 14 residues long. Germline CDR1 is WSHSY and CDR2 is SAAADI. The CDR3, as DNA: TGCGCCAGCAGTGAGGCAAAGGGGCAAGAGACCCAGTACTTC. Translated, it gives CASSEAKGQETQYF.

Worth noting for this clone: A junction end diverges from the germline sequence, so it may reflect a read error. The chain carries TRBV5-1 and TRBJ1-1; D unclear. The CDR3 consists of 14 residues. The germline V gene encodes CDR1 SGHRS and CDR2 YFSETQ. The CDR3 nucleotides are TGCGCTAGCAGCTTCAGCACAGCGAACACTGAAGCTTTCTTT. This gives the protein CASSFSTANTEAFF.